A selection of T cell receptor beta chains follows, all from one sample in a study of T cell responses to AZD1222 COVID-19 vaccine. Profiled with immunoSEQ multiplex PCR; TCRdb holds only in-frame clones, not every one. The sample lists over 110,000 clones; 75% to 90% were seen once. The material was peripheral blood, obtained 28 days after the second AZD1222 dose. The receptors were gathered from an adult who received the AZD1222 COVID-19 vaccine. Both conserved end residues are part of each CDR3. The order of the fields is clone size, J gene, V gene, D gene, CDR3 DNA, CDR3 protein. D genes are given only for firm matches. Only part of the rows carry a size: once, few, many, or a class if the clone is expanded.

size: .
J: TRBJ1-5
V: TRBV18
D: TRBD1
DNA: TGTGCCAGCCGGACAGGAGATCAGCCCCAGCATTTT
CDR3: CASRTGDQPQHF

size: .
J: TRBJ1-6
V: TRBV10-2
D: .
DNA: TGCGCCAGCAGGGCGGAGGAGGGGTCAGCCATTGAGGGACCCCTCCACTTT
CDR3: CASRAEEGSAIEGPLHF

size: once
J: TRBJ1-1
V: TRBV30
D: .
DNA: TGTGCCTGGAGTGTCCTGCAGAACACTGAAGCTTTCTTT
CDR3: CAWSVLQNTEAFF

size: .
J: TRBJ1-5
V: TRBV15
D: .
DNA: TGTGCCACCAGCAGCGGGTTCTGGAGCAATCAGCCCCAGCATTTT
CDR3: CATSSGFWSNQPQHF

size: .
J: TRBJ2-5
V: TRBV7-3
D: .
DNA: TGTGCCAGCAGCTTAAGTGGGCAAGCCGAGACCCAGTACTTC
CDR3: CASSLSGQAETQYF

size: once
J: TRBJ1-2
V: TRBV18
D: TRBD1
DNA: TGTGCCAGCTCACGCGTTAACAGGGGTGAAAACTATGGCTACACCTTC
CDR3: CASSRVNRGENYGYTF

size: .
J: TRBJ2-1
V: TRBV9
D: .
DNA: TGTGCCAGCAGCGACCGTAGCGCTGACAATGAGCAGTTCTTC
CDR3: CASSDRSADNEQFF

size: .
J: TRBJ1-3
V: TRBV6-6
D: .
DNA: TGTGCCAGCAGTTCCCGCGACACTGGAAACACCATATATTTT
CDR3: CASSSRDTGNTIYF

size: .
J: TRBJ2-1
V: TRBV6-5
D: .
DNA: TGTGCCAGCAGAACCTCCGGGGGATACAATGAGCAGTTCTTC
CDR3: CASRTSGGYNEQFF

size: few
J: TRBJ2-2
V: TRBV5-1
D: TRBD2
DNA: TGCGCCAGCAGCACCATCACTAGCGGGAGTCGTGGCACCGGGGAGCTGTTTTTT
CDR3: CASSTITSGSRGTGELFF

size: .
J: TRBJ1-1
V: TRBV5-5
D: .
DNA: TGTGCCAGCAGCCGTACAGGAAACACTGAAGCTTTCTTT
CDR3: CASSRTGNTEAFF

size: .
J: TRBJ1-1
V: TRBV27
D: TRBD1
DNA: TGTGCCAGCAGTTCCGGACAGGAGGAAGCTTTCTTT
CDR3: CASSSGQEEAFF

size: .
J: TRBJ1-2
V: TRBV11-2
D: TRBD1
DNA: TGTGCCAGCAGGGTCCCGACAGGGGAAGGCTACACCTTC
CDR3: CASRVPTGEGYTF

size: once
J: TRBJ1-2
V: TRBV24-1
D: TRBD1
DNA: TGTGCCACCAGTGACGTAACGCAGGGGGCAGTTACCTTC
CDR3: CATSDVTQGAVTF

size: .
J: TRBJ2-4
V: TRBV4-1
D: .
DNA: TGCGCCAGCAGCCTCATCGAGTTGGACCTTAACATTCAGTACTTC
CDR3: CASSLIELDLNIQYF

size: .
J: TRBJ1-2
V: TRBV28
D: .
DNA: TGTGCCAGCAGTGGGTCTCGCAACTATGGCTACACCTTC
CDR3: CASSGSRNYGYTF

size: once
J: TRBJ2-1
V: TRBV28
D: TRBD1
DNA: TGTGCCAGCAGTTTGCGTTGGACAGGGGGAAGCCCCTACAATGAGCAGTTCTTC
CDR3: CASSLRWTGGSPYNEQFF

size: .
J: TRBJ2-1
V: TRBV11-1
D: TRBD2
DNA: TGTGCCAGCAGCTTCGGAAGCGGGACTGAGCAGTTCTTC
CDR3: CASSFGSGTEQFF

size: .
J: TRBJ1-2
V: TRBV25-1
D: .
DNA: TGTGCCAGCAGTGAAGATCCGATTAACTATGGCTACACCTTC
CDR3: CASSEDPINYGYTF

size: .
J: TRBJ1-1
V: TRBV11-2
D: .
DNA: TGTGCCAGCAGCTTAGATCGTGTCAGCCCAGGGAACACTGAAGCTTTCTTT
CDR3: CASSLDRVSPGNTEAFF

size: .
J: TRBJ1-2
V: TRBV30
D: .
DNA: TGTGCCTGGAGTGTACGTCAGGGAGGGGGCTACACCTTC
CDR3: CAWSVRQGGGYTF

size: .
J: TRBJ2-3
V: TRBV6-5
D: .
DNA: TGTGCCAGCACCGAAGACCCGGGGACGCAGTATTTT
CDR3: CASTEDPGTQYF

size: .
J: TRBJ2-4
V: TRBV6-6
D: .
DNA: TGTGCCAGCAGAGATACCGGGACATTATTC
CDR3: CASRDTGTLF

size: once
J: TRBJ1-2
V: TRBV29-1
D: TRBD1
DNA: TGCAGCGTCCAGGGGGACAGGGGTAACTATGGCTACACCTTC
CDR3: CSVQGDRGNYGYTF

size: .
J: TRBJ1-2
V: TRBV6-5
D: .
DNA: TGTGCCAGCAGTTACTCGGTCAGGGACTATGGCTACACCTTC
CDR3: CASSYSVRDYGYTF

size: .
J: TRBJ2-2
V: TRBV7-2
D: .
DNA: TGTGCCAGCAGCGCAGACGGCGGGGCGAACACCGGGGAGCTGTTTTTT
CDR3: CASSADGGANTGELFF

size: few
J: TRBJ2-1
V: TRBV6-4
D: .
DNA: TGTGCCAGCAGTGACGGGACATCTTACAATGAGCAGTTCTTC
CDR3: CASSDGTSYNEQFF

size: .
J: TRBJ1-4
V: TRBV10-2
D: TRBD1
DNA: TGCGCCAGCAGTGATTGGGACAGGGGGCGCAGAATCGACGAAAAACTGTTTTTT
CDR3: CASSDWDRGRRIDEKLFF

size: once
J: TRBJ2-2
V: TRBV5-5
D: .
DNA: TGTGCCAGCAGTCTGGTGAACACCGGGGAGCTGTTTTTT
CDR3: CASSLVNTGELFF

size: .
J: TRBJ2-5
V: TRBV6-6
D: .
DNA: TGTGCCAGCAGTCCTGATTTTGGGACAAGGGTTAAGGAGACCCAGTACTTC
CDR3: CASSPDFGTRVKETQYF

size: .
J: TRBJ2-1
V: TRBV28
D: TRBD1
DNA: TGTGCCAGTTGTATGGGACAGGGAGACTACAATGAGCAGTTCTTC
CDR3: CASCMGQGDYNEQFF

size: .
J: TRBJ2-7
V: TRBV9
D: TRBD2
DNA: TGTGCCAGCAGCGTAGAAGCAGCGGGAGTCAACGAGCAGTACTTC
CDR3: CASSVEAAGVNEQYF

size: .
J: TRBJ1-6
V: TRBV6-5
D: .
DNA: TGTGCCAGCAGTTTCAAAGGACGGGATAATTCACCCCTCCACTTT
CDR3: CASSFKGRDNSPLHF

size: once
J: TRBJ1-5
V: TRBV7-8
D: .
DNA: TGTGCCAGCAGCTTATCGGGCAGGAATCAGCCCCAGCATTTT
CDR3: CASSLSGRNQPQHF

size: once
J: TRBJ1-3
V: TRBV5-8
D: .
DNA: TGTGCCAGCAGCTTGGCTCCAGTTGGAAACACCATATATTTT
CDR3: CASSLAPVGNTIYF

size: .
J: TRBJ2-1
V: TRBV5-1
D: .
DNA: TGCGCCAGCAGCTTGCCCCAGGGCTACAATGAGCAGTTCTTC
CDR3: CASSLPQGYNEQFF

size: .
J: TRBJ1-2
V: TRBV5-1
D: TRBD1
DNA: TGCGCCAGCAGATTCAACCCCGGGACAGTAGACTATGGCTACACCTTC
CDR3: CASRFNPGTVDYGYTF

size: .
J: TRBJ1-2
V: TRBV5-5
D: TRBD1
DNA: TGTGCCAGCAGCTCGGGACAGGGTCGCGCCTATGGCTACACCTTC
CDR3: CASSSGQGRAYGYTF

size: once
J: TRBJ1-6
V: TRBV5-1
D: .
DNA: TGCGCCAGCAGCTTGGCTGGGCAGCGTTATAATTCACCCCTCCACTTT
CDR3: CASSLAGQRYNSPLHF

size: .
J: TRBJ1-3
V: TRBV6-5
D: .
DNA: TGTGCCAGCAGTTACGGGGACGCGAACTCTGGAAACACCATATATTTT
CDR3: CASSYGDANSGNTIYF

size: .
J: TRBJ1-5
V: TRBV28
D: .
DNA: TGTGCCAGCAGTTTGTCAGAAAGCAATCAGCCCCAGCATTTT
CDR3: CASSLSESNQPQHF

size: once
J: TRBJ1-1
V: TRBV7-2
D: .
DNA: TGTGCCAGCAGCCATCATAAGGCAGGGGACACTGAAGCTTTCTTT
CDR3: CASSHHKAGDTEAFF

size: .
J: TRBJ2-3
V: TRBV14
D: TRBD2
DNA: TGTGCCAGCAGCCAAGGGAGGTCTAGCGGGGGGCCGTACACAGATACGCAGTATTTT
CDR3: CASSQGRSSGGPYTDTQYF

size: .
J: TRBJ2-3
V: TRBV19
D: .
DNA: TGTGCCAGTAGTATCCTCGACACGAGCACAGATACGCAGTATTTT
CDR3: CASSILDTSTDTQYF

size: .
J: TRBJ2-3
V: TRBV19
D: .
DNA: TGTGCCAGTAGTCTCATTTCGTGGGCAGATACGCAGTATTTT
CDR3: CASSLISWADTQYF